This T cell receptor beta chain is drawn from a study of blood T cell repertoires in COVID-19 (dated by TCRdb to 2018 to 2020). As for the study more broadly: Collaborator samples came from the United States, Italy and Spain and covered acute and convalescent phases of COVID-19. The material from the prospective study consisted of cDNA or gDNA derived from T cells, B-cell-depleted T cells, or PBMCs. Subjects who had been exposed to COVID-19, were actively infected with it, or had recovered from it provided the deeply sampled blood TCRbeta repertoires that made up the dataset. The repertoires were released in a freely available public database meant as a resource for research on the immune response to SARS-CoV-2. Samples came from the ongoing ImmuneRACE study (first 160 participants) plus 1,254 subjects from 6 global collaborators. Nearly every sample came with metadata listing a de-identified subject ID, COVID-19 status, age in years and sex. Where available, HLA class I and class II types were taken from metadata supplied by the sample provider and were not determined by assay-based typing.

Comment on this clone: The specificity of this receptor is unknown. No base qualities exist here, and no much larger clone lies one base off it.

V was cut back by 4 bases and J by 4 bases, leaving a gap of 5 bases between them. From a lookup of the germline V gene, CDR1 and CDR2 are MNHEY and SVGEGT. From the cysteine up to the phenylalanine, the CDR3 has a length of 12 residues. This entry keeps only the CDR3 DNA: 36 bases, framed from base 1. One collaborating source in Seattle enrolled patients while the patients were actively infected and followed the patients over time throughout the course of disease. Each collaborating institution followed its own protocols to collect whole blood in K2EDTA tubes. For TCRbeta analysis, collaborator samples were shipped as frozen whole blood, as isolated PBMCs, or as DNA extracted from either sample type. Beyond this particular receptor, the publication reports: How much clinical and demographic metadata was included differed by source and by participant, and the metadata was provided uncurated.

TCRbeta CDR3 regions were amplified from genomic DNA by means of the immunoSEQ Assay, a bias-controlled multiplex PCR. As for the original processing: Within the assay, amplification of reference gene primers was used to estimate how many nucleated cells each sample contained. To quantify the absolute abundance of each unique TCRbeta CDR3 rearrangement, sequence reads were collapsed and filtered. Productive Simpson clonality was computed per sample as the square root of Simpson's diversity index over productive rearrangements. TCRdb provides this immuneACCESS table in a form limited to in-frame rearrangements. Some clones are lacking; in checked studies, under half of them reflect an unresolved V gene, and why the rest are absent is not known. The V and J calls and the clone size are those of that table, but D and trimming were determined from the DNA. For this sample the table gives fewer than 250,000 clones, of which more than 75% were detected only once. The ten largest clones add up to about 5.4% of the sample.

The source is a woman at least 80 years old with COVID-19, enrolled during active disease. Recombination connected TRBV6-2 or TRBV6-3 to TRBJ1-5; the D gene identity is not certain. The sample consisted of peripheral blood. The DNA is as follows: TGTGCCAGCAGTTTTATTAATCAGCCCCAGCATTTT. The resulting protein is CASSFINQPQHF.